The subject of this entry is one T cell receptor (beta chain). Its matching antigen is unknown. The CDR3 covers 15 residues. Germline CDR1 MGHRA, CDR2 YSYEKL. The junction had 7 bases not matched to a gene; V was cut back by 1 base and J by 5 bases. This entry belongs to a study of cytomegalovirus exposure and HLA in healthy donors. PCR employed 60 Vbeta and 13 Jbeta primers. Some clones are missing from TCRdb's copy, which holds only in-frame ones; the method was immunoSEQ multiplex PCR. The sample consists of over 150,000 clones, over 70% of them appearing once. Broader study findings: The productive fraction for most TCR beta V segments was about 87% or about 30% in an earlier analysis.

The chain employs TRBV4-1 and TRBJ2-7; 8 bases match TRBD1. This clonotype was sampled from a woman between 45 and 60 years old in good health and CMV-seropositive. The sequencing input was PBMCs. CDR3 nucleotide sequence: TGCGCCAGCAGCCAAGTTCCAGGGGGCTTCCACGAGCAGTACTTC. Residues: CASSQVPGGFHEQYF.